The 31 T cell receptor beta chains in this list originate from one sample, sequenced in a study of metastatic and nonmetastatic thyroid tumors. No patient received treatment before thyroid surgery. From the PCR reads, TCRdb re-called clones with MiXCR. Of 35,000 to 50,000 clones in the sample, 4% to 5% were seen once. Sample: blood. The receptors stem from a female donor with papillary thyroid cancer or a benign thyroid nodule (not recorded which). Some clones in this sample may be carry-over from other donors' samples.

This clone was seen more than once but under ten times. The chain couples TRBV7-9 to TRBJ2-2; D gene unclear. The CDR3 contains 10 residues. V dropped 5 bases and J dropped 6 bases, with 1 base sitting between them. The V gene's germline CDR1 is SEHNR and CDR2 FQNEAQ (reference sequence). The CDR3, as DNA: TGTGCCAGCAGCGCCGGGGAGCTGTTTTTT. Its protein product is CASSAGELFF.

The chain uses TRBV2 and TRBJ1-1; weak D call: TRBD1 (6 bases). The CDR3 loop spans 14 amino acids. The germline gives CDR1 SNHLY, CDR2 FYNNEI. Trimming took off 7 bases at V and 5 bases at J, with 17 bases between the two ends. CDR3 coding DNA: TGTGCCAGCACTGAGGGGGGGGGGGGAACTGAAGCTTTCTTT. Its translation: CASTEGGGGTEAFF.

V usage is TRBV3-1 and J usage is TRBJ2-3, with TRBD2 as a possible D gene (6 bases). This CDR3 contains 19 residues. V lost 8 bases and J lost 0, with 27 bases in between. The germline V gene encodes CDR1 LGHDT and CDR2 YNNKEL (reference sequence). The DNA for the CDR3 is TGTGCCAGCGTAAACTTGGGGGACTTGAGACTGGGAAGCACAGATACGCAGTATTTT. Its translation: CASVNLGDLRLGSTDTQYF.

This clone was detected ten times or more. The chain links TRBV11-3 to TRBJ2-7; 7 bases align to TRBD2. With 3 bases clipped from V and 1 base from J, the junction kept 6 bases outside the gene matches. The CDR3 has 15 residues. Looked up from germline, CDR1 is SGHNT and CDR2 is YENEEA. The CDR3 loop reads CASSFEGGSSYEQYF. CDR3 nucleotides: TGTGCCAGCAGCTTCGAGGGAGGGTCATCCTACGAGCAGTACTTC. Supplemented by reference TRBV11-3 and TRBJ2-7, the full variable domain reads EAGVVQSPRYKIIEKKQPVAFWCNPISGHNTLYWYLQNLGQGPELLIRYENEEAVDDSQLPKDRFSAERLKGVDSTLKIQPAELGDSAVYLCASSFEGGSSYEQYFGPGTRLTVT.

In this sample, this clone turned up a few times. The V gene is TRBV6-1, the J gene TRBJ1-3; D unresolved. Trimming took 7 bases from V and 0 from J, leaving 13 bases between them. CDR1 is MNHNS and CDR2 is SASEGT in the germline V gene. This CDR3 region has 15 residues. DNA for the CDR3: TGTGCCAGCATGGAGAGGCTAGCCTCTGGAAACACCATATATTTT. Amino acids: CASMERLASGNTIYF.

A few counts support this clone. J is TRBJ1-1 and V is TRBV27; D is undetermined. Looked up from germline, CDR1 is MNHEY and CDR2 is SMNVEV (reference sequence). The CDR3 sequence is 13 residues long. The V end lost 8 bases, the J end lost 3 bases, and 13 bases lay between the germline ends. CDR3 DNA: TGTGCCAGCCGAAAATTGGGTGACACTGAAGCTTTCTTT. Translated, it gives CASRKLGDTEAFF.

This clone has a count of ten or more. A much larger clone differs by one base, so this may be a read error. The gene calls are TRBV6-2 or TRBV6-3 and TRBJ2-7; no clear D gene. Germline values: CDR1 MNHEY, CDR2 SVGEGT. The CDR3 has 11 amino acids. The CDR3 sequence: CASSRTYEQHF. DNA of the CDR3: TGTGCCAGCAGCCGGACCTACGAGCAGCACTTC.

By its share, this clone is medium-sized. The gene calls are TRBV6-2 or TRBV6-3 and TRBJ1-3; D unresolved. CDR1 and CDR2 from the germline V gene are MNHEY and SVGEGT. V lost 6 bases and J lost 0, with 3 bases in between. The CDR3 contains 12 residues. In nucleotides, the CDR3 is TGTGCCAGCAGGACCTCTGGAAACACCATATATTTT. The encoded protein is CASRTSGNTIYF.

This clone has a count of ten or more. The V and J genes are TRBV18 and TRBJ2-1, with D possibly being TRBD1 or TRBD2 (5 bases each). The ends were cut back, 4 bases at V and 5 bases at J, with 9 bases in the middle. Per germline, CDR1 KGHSH and CDR2 LQKENI. This CDR3 comprises 13 residues. CDR3: CASSRDVNNEQFF. CDR3 in DNA: TGTGCCAGCTCACGGGACGTAAACAATGAGCAGTTCTTC.

This clone has a handful of counts. At one end, the junction sequence differs from germline, possibly due to a read error. The chain combines TRBV24-1 with TRBJ2-3, with D perhaps being TRBD1 or TRBD2 (5 bases each). This CDR3 region has 16 residues. Germline CDR1 reads KGHDR; CDR2 reads SFDVKD. The CDR3 reads CAISDGAGDGADTQYF. As DNA, the CDR3 is TGTGCCATCAGTGATGGGGCCGGGGATGGGGCAGATACGCAGTATTTT.

This clone has only a few counts. This sequence joins TRBV20-1 and TRBJ1-6, with D possibly being TRBD1 (6 bases). CDR3 length: 13 amino acids. With 5 bases removed from V and 8 bases from J, the gap between germline ends came to 13 bases. CDR1 and CDR2 (germline): DFQATT, SNEGSKA (reference sequence). CDR3 loop: CSAGQGNDSPLHF. The CDR3 coding sequence is TGCAGTGCTGGCCAGGGGAACGATTCACCCCTCCACTTT.

In this sample, this clone turned up a few times. The chain couples TRBV11-2 to TRBJ2-1; 11 bases line up with TRBD2. J gave up 4 bases and V 5 bases, and 4 bases lay outside the gene matches. Per germline, CDR1 SGHAT and CDR2 FQNNGV. There are 15 residues in the CDR3. DNA for the CDR3: TGTGCCAGCAGCAGGGGACTAGCGGAGTACAATGAGCAGTTCTTC. Its translation: CASSRGLAEYNEQFF.

This clone turned up a few times. This chain connects TRBV20-1 to TRBJ2-6; the match to TRBD2 covers 8 bases. This CDR3 contains 16 residues. J was trimmed by 4 bases and V by 6 bases; bases with no gene match: 11. CDR1 is DFQATT, CDR2 SNEGSKA, per germline (reference sequence). CDR3 in amino acids: CSAHLLADSGANVLTF. The CDR3 DNA reads TGCAGTGCCCACTTACTAGCGGACTCCGGGGCCAACGTCCTGACTTTC.

The table lists this clone with many counts. One base away lies a much larger clone, so this may be a sequencing read error. The chain combines TRBV6-6 with TRBJ1-3; D not certain. Looked up from germline, CDR1 is MNHNY and CDR2 is SVGAGI (reference sequence). The CDR3 is 14 residues long. As DNA, the CDR3 is TGTGCCAACAGTTACTCGGTAGTGGGTGGCACCATATATTTT. Amino acids: CANSYSVVGGTIYF.

This clone has ten or more counts. The chain couples TRBV7-9 to TRBJ2-5; D gene ambiguous. The CDR3 runs 12 residues. The germline V gene encodes CDR1 SEHNR and CDR2 FQNEAQ (reference sequence). V gave up 1 base and J gave up 7 bases, with 7 bases separating them. The CDR3 is CASSLGRGTQYF. CDR3 sequence (DNA): TGTGCCAGCAGCTTAGGAAGAGGGACCCAGTACTTC.

The sample holds many counts of this clone. The chain links TRBV20-1 to TRBJ1-6, with 7 bases aligning to TRBD1. Germline CDR1 DFQATT, CDR2 SNEGSKA (reference sequence). The CDR3 length is 15 residues. V dropped 2 bases and J dropped 7; count of bases not matched to a gene: 8. The CDR3 nucleotides are TGCAGTGCTAGACCGGGAGACAGGGACAATTCACCCCTCCACTTT. Amino acids: CSARPGDRDNSPLHF.

This clone has a handful of counts. The CDR3 reads CASSSGTGFVQYF. CDR3 coding DNA: TGTGCCAGCAGCTCCGGGACAGGTTTTGTGCAGTACTTC. The chain joins TRBV7-9 to TRBJ2-7, with 8 bases identical to TRBD1. The CDR3 spans 13 residues. Trimming at V came to 4 bases and at J to 9 bases, leaving 8 bases not matched to a gene. The germline gives CDR1 SEHNR, CDR2 FQNEAQ (reference sequence).

This clone was counted ten times or more. The chain joins TRBV27 to TRBJ2-7; TRBD1 or TRBD2 may be the D gene (5 bases each). The CDR3 contains 12 residues. Germline CDR1 and CDR2: MNHEY and SMNVEV (reference sequence). CDR3 amino acids: CATWGPSYEQYF. CDR3 nucleotides: TGTGCTACCTGGGGACCCTCCTACGAGCAGTACTTC.

This clone has a handful of counts. This chain links TRBV6-2 or TRBV6-3 with TRBJ1-1; TRBD1 is a possible D gene (5 bases). CDR1 is MNHEY, CDR2 SVGEGT, per germline. The CDR3 spans 14 residues. Trimming took off 6 bases at V and 2 bases at J, with 13 bases between the two ends. The CDR3: CASSLDTLNTEAFF. CDR3 in DNA: TGTGCCAGCAGCCTGGACACCCTTAACACTGAAGCTTTCTTT.

Many counts were recorded for this clone. One end of the junction does not line up with germline, which may come from a read error. Within the sample, other DNA sequences also encode this same CDR3. J is TRBJ2-2 and V is TRBV4-1, with D maybe TRBD2 (6 bases). This CDR3 has 14 residues. Germline CDR1 is MGHRA and CDR2 is YSYEKL. The CDR3 bases are TGCACCAGCAGCCGTTACTCCGGGACTGGGGAGCTGTTTTTT. This sequence encodes CTSSRYSGTGELFF.

This clone was seen many times. The chain carries TRBV19 and TRBJ1-5; D perhaps matches TRBD1 (5 bases). In germline, CDR1 is LNHDA, CDR2 SQIVND (reference sequence). V was pared by 3 bases and J by 5 bases, with 14 bases between. The CDR3 runs to 15 residues. CDR3 DNA sequence: TGTGCCAGTAGTATGACGGCAGGGTACCATCAGCCCCAGCATTTT. It translates to CASSMTAGYHQPQHF.

This clone was counted at least ten times. A read error is possible here, since a much larger clone lies one base away. The V gene is TRBV5-5, the J gene TRBJ1-2, with D maybe TRBD1 (5 bases). Looked up from germline, CDR1 is SGHKS and CDR2 is YYEKEE (reference sequence). CDR3 length: 15 amino acids. The ends were cut back, 7 bases at V and 0 bases at J, with 16 bases in the middle. The CDR3 DNA sequence: TGTGCCAGCGGCCCGGGACGGAACCCTAACTATGGCTACACCTTC. Protein product: CASGPGRNPNYGYTF.

In its sample, this clone was seen a few times. The chain carries TRBV29-1 and TRBJ2-7; 7 bases agree with TRBD1. Trimming removed 5 bases from V and 0 bases from J; junction bases left unmatched: 1. The CDR3 contains 12 residues. In germline, CDR1 is SQVTM, CDR2 ANQGSEA. The CDR3 DNA sequence: TGCAGCGTTTGGGACAGCTCCTACGAGCAGTACTTC. It yields the protein CSVWDSSYEQYF.

Within the sample, this clone is medium-sized. The chain has TRBV6-1 and TRBJ2-1; 9 bases are a match to TRBD2. This CDR3 is 16 amino acids long. V was clipped by 5 bases and J by 3 bases; unmatched bases: 8. Germline V lookup: CDR1 MNHNS, CDR2 SASEGT. CDR3 protein: CASSYSAGGNYNEQFF. CDR3 nucleotides: TGTGCCAGCAGTTATTCAGCGGGAGGCAACTACAATGAGCAGTTCTTC.

This clone appeared many times. This chain joins TRBV4-2 and TRBJ2-5; 7 positions agree with TRBD2. The germline V gene has CDR1 LGHNA and CDR2 YNFKEQ. This CDR3 is built from 16 residues. Trimming took 0 bases from V and 1 from J; bases not matched to a gene: 5. The CDR3, as DNA: TGTGCCAGCAGCCAAGAGCGGAGGGAGGGCCAAGAGACCCAGTACTTC. Residues: CASSQERREGQETQYF.

This chain connects TRBV9 to TRBJ1-1; D not resolved. The germline V gene encodes CDR1 SGDLS and CDR2 YYNGEE. The CDR3 is made up of 14 amino acids. V gave up 0 bases and J gave up 0 bases, with 6 bases separating them. CDR3 coding DNA: TGTGCCAGCAGCGTAGATGCTCTGAACACTGAAGCTTTCTTT. Amino acid sequence: CASSVDALNTEAFF.

This clone was recorded at least ten times. This chain uses TRBV7-9 with TRBJ1-5; D gene ambiguous. Trimming took 5 bases from V and 7 from J, leaving 24 bases between them. CDR1 and CDR2 (germline): SEHNR, FQNEAQ (reference sequence). CDR3 length: 17 amino acids. This chain's CDR3 is CASSHARRAPEEQPQHF. DNA for the CDR3: TGTGCCAGCAGCCACGCTCGCCGGGCCCCAGAAGAGCAGCCCCAGCATTTT.

This clone has ten or more counts. The V call is TRBV29-1, the J call TRBJ2-1; the D is unclear. V gave up 7 bases and J gave up 2 bases, with 6 bases separating them. Per the germline V gene, CDR1 is SQVTM and CDR2 is ANQGSEA. CDR3 length: 11 amino acids. CDR3 loop: CSGETYNEQFF. Here the CDR3 DNA reads TGCAGCGGCGAGACCTACAATGAGCAGTTCTTC.

In this sample, this clone is medium-sized (0.01 to 0.1%). The chain couples TRBV27 to TRBJ2-3; TRBD2 agrees at 9 bases. With V trimmed by 8 bases and J by 3 bases, 9 bases remained unmatched. The CDR3 extends over 15 amino acids. Germline values: CDR1 MNHEY, CDR2 SMNVEV (reference sequence). The CDR3 loop reads CASGSSGGYTDTQYF. The CDR3 region has the DNA TGTGCCAGCGGAAGTAGCGGGGGTTATACAGATACGCAGTATTTT.

This clone was recorded many times. The same CDR3 is also encoded by other DNA sequences in this sample. The chain carries TRBV4-2 and TRBJ2-7; 8 nucleotides match TRBD2. Germline CDR1 reads LGHNA; CDR2 reads YNFKEQ. The CDR3 totals 16 residues. With 0 bases clipped from V and 6 bases from J, the junction kept 10 bases outside the gene matches. The CDR3 DNA reads TGTGCCAGCAGCCAAGAGGGGCCGGGAGGGCCGGGCGAGCAGTACTTC. Amino acid sequence: CASSQEGPGGPGEQYF.

This clone was observed a few times. A read error may explain this, as a much larger clone is one base away. The J gene is TRBJ2-1, the V gene TRBV19, with no clear D. CDR3 size: 16 residues. V was pared by 1 base and J by 3 bases, with 13 bases between. Germline V CDR1 and CDR2: LNHDA, SQIVND (reference sequence). The CDR3 bases are TGTGCCAGTAGTATAGTGGCCGTGAGAGGCTACAATGAGCAGTTCTTC. This encodes CASSIVAVRGYNEQFF.